These T cell receptor beta chains were read from a single sample in a study of OX40 agonist ivuxolimab in advanced cancers. Profiled with immunoSEQ multiplex PCR; TCRdb holds only in-frame clones, not every one. The data hold fewer than 30,000 clones, with 75% to 85% observed a single time. This specimen was CD4+ or CD8+ T cells sorted from blood, taken in a trial of the OX40 agonist ivuxolimab. The receptors derive from an adult with an advanced solid tumor such as melanoma, head and neck, liver or kidney cancer. Both conserved end residues are part of each CDR3. The D gene is left open where the match is weak. Rows may omit the clone size; those that give it use once, few, many or a size class.

j_call v_call clone_size d_call cdr3_aa cdr3_nt
TRBJ1-5 TRBV29-1 . . CRGYRGERGNQPQHF TGCAGAGGGTATCGGGGCGAGCGGGGCAATCAGCCCCAGCATTTT
TRBJ2-7 TRBV2 few TRBD1 CASSPGTGNSWGEQYF TGTGCCAGCAGCCCCGGGACAGGGAACAGTTGGGGCGAGCAGTACTTC
TRBJ1-5 TRBV4-1 . . CASSDNTGYQPQHF TGCGCCAGCAGCGACAACACAGGCTATCAGCCCCAGCATTTT
TRBJ2-7 TRBV28 . . CASSTIYSYEQYF TGTGCCAGCAGTACCATATACTCCTACGAGCAGTACTTC
TRBJ2-7 TRBV14 . . CASSQVQFYEQYF TGTGCCAGCAGCCAAGTACAGTTCTACGAGCAGTACTTC
TRBJ2-2 TRBV6-6 . . CASSPIRQDVAGELFF TGTGCCAGCAGTCCTATTCGACAGGACGTCGCCGGGGAGCTGTTTTTT
TRBJ2-3 TRBV5-5 . TRBD2 CASSPILAGRSTDTQYF TGTGCCAGCAGCCCCATACTAGCGGGGCGTAGCACAGATACGCAGTATTTT
TRBJ2-7 TRBV27 . . CASSYPGAEQYF TGTGCCAGCAGTTACCCCGGGGCCGAGCAGTACTTC
TRBJ1-4 TRBV5-6 . . CASSPGPTNEKLFF TGTGCCAGCAGCCCAGGTCCAACTAATGAAAAACTGTTTTTT
TRBJ1-5 TRBV2 . . CASSATVSGEQPQHF TGTGCCAGCAGTGCAACCGTTTCTGGGGAGCAGCCCCAGCATTTT
TRBJ2-7 TRBV2 few . CARTGPSGEQYF TGTGCCAGGACGGGACCGTCCGGCGAGCAGTACTTC
TRBJ2-3 TRBV19 . TRBD2 CASSMRRGSTDTQYF TGTGCCAGTAGTATGAGGCGGGGGAGCACAGATACGCAGTATTTT
TRBJ1-2 TRBV7-9 . . CASSLTAQGQGYGYTF TGTGCCAGCAGCTTAACAGCCCAGGGGCAGGGTTATGGCTACACCTTC
TRBJ2-5 TRBV4-2 . . CASSPLRSQETQYF TGTGCCAGCAGCCCTTTGCGGTCCCAAGAGACCCAGTACTTC
TRBJ2-3 TRBV9 . . CASSVEPGLRTDTQYF TGTGCCAGCAGCGTCGAACCGGGACTCCGGACAGATACGCAGTATTTT
TRBJ1-1 TRBV7-9 once . CASSSTGRLGGGTEAFF TGTGCCAGCAGCTCAACAGGGAGACTGGGGGGGGGTACTGAAGCTTTCTTT
TRBJ2-3 TRBV7-8 . TRBD2 CASSHGTSGRNTQYF TGTGCCAGCAGCCACGGGACTAGCGGGAGAAATACGCAGTATTTT
TRBJ1-4 TRBV14 . . CASSQRGENEKLFF TGTGCCAGCAGCCAAAGAGGGGAGAATGAAAAACTGTTTTTT
TRBJ1-1 TRBV7-2 . TRBD1 CASSFMTGRPNTEAFF TGTGCCAGCAGCTTTATGACAGGGAGGCCCAACACTGAAGCTTTCTTT
TRBJ2-2 TRBV2 once TRBD1 CADRDRGGTGELFF TGTGCAGACCGGGACAGGGGAGGGACCGGGGAGCTGTTTTTT
TRBJ2-1 TRBV7-2 . TRBD2 CASSLTSGGNEQFF TGTGCCAGCAGCTTGACTAGCGGGGGCAATGAGCAGTTCTTC
TRBJ2-3 TRBV11-2 . . CASSLRPGGTDTQYF TGTGCCAGCAGCCTCCGTCCAGGGGGGACAGATACGCAGTATTTT
TRBJ2-7 TRBV11-3 . . CASSLGLGSYEQYF TGTGCCAGCAGCTTAGGTCTGGGGAGCTACGAGCAGTACTTC
TRBJ2-3 TRBV4-1 . . CASSQGLGGPSTDTQYF TGCGCCAGCAGCCAAGGCCTCGGCGGCCCTAGCACAGATACGCAGTATTTT
TRBJ2-7 TRBV7-8 . . CASSLLTGLGGPPEQYF TGTGCCAGCAGCTTACTGACAGGGTTGGGGGGGCCTCCCGAGCAGTACTTC
TRBJ2-4 TRBV27 . . CASSWRGSRNIQYF TGTGCCAGCAGTTGGCGAGGGTCTCGAAACATTCAGTACTTC
TRBJ2-7 TRBV21-1 . . CASSKEGWQGPTYEQYF TGTGCCAGCAGCAAAGAAGGCTGGCAAGGACCTACCTACGAGCAGTACTTC
TRBJ2-7 TRBV7-9 . TRBD2 CASSWGGSYEQYF TGTGCCAGCTCGTGGGGAGGGTCCTACGAGCAGTACTTC
TRBJ2-4 TRBV7-9 . . CASSLAAVLAKNIQYF TGTGCCAGCAGCTTAGCGGCAGTTCTAGCCAAAAACATTCAGTACTTC
TRBJ2-7 TRBV6-1 . TRBD2 CASSQREGSYEQYF TGTGCCAGCAGTCAGCGGGAGGGGTCATACGAGCAGTACTTC
TRBJ1-5 TRBV13 . TRBD1 CASSLRTGLSDQPQHF TGTGCCAGCAGCTTAAGGACAGGACTTAGCGATCAGCCCCAGCATTTT
TRBJ2-1 TRBV10-3 . . CAISELINNEQFF TGTGCCATCAGTGAGCTTATAAACAATGAGCAGTTCTTC
TRBJ2-7 TRBV29-1 . . CSVEIRGSDYEQYF TGCAGCGTTGAAATCCGGGGGAGTGACTACGAGCAGTACTTC
TRBJ2-7 TRBV4-2 . . CASSIPTDGEQYF TGTGCCAGCAGCATACCGACAGACGGCGAGCAGTACTTC
TRBJ1-4 TRBV11-1 . . CASAEESTDEKLFF TGTGCCAGCGCGGAGGAATCGACTGATGAAAAACTGTTTTTT
TRBJ2-1 TRBV29-1 . . CSVDRAVNAEQFF TGCAGCGTTGACCGGGCGGTGAACGCTGAGCAGTTCTTC
TRBJ1-3 TRBV9 . TRBD1 CASSARTQGDSGNTIYF TGTGCCAGCAGCGCGAGAACACAGGGGGACTCTGGAAACACCATATATTTT
TRBJ2-5 TRBV16 few . CASSQYEVAGEETQYF TGTGCCAGCAGCCAATATGAGGTTGCCGGGGAGGAGACCCAGTACTTC
TRBJ2-7 TRBV5-4 . TRBD1 CASSLAWGQGGSRLSYEQYF TGTGCCAGCAGCTTGGCTTGGGGACAGGGCGGTTCTAGGCTCTCCTACGAGCAGTACTTC
TRBJ2-1 TRBV28 . TRBD2 CASSLGTSGSNEQFF TGTGCCAGCAGTTTAGGAACTAGCGGGAGCAATGAGCAGTTCTTC
TRBJ2-1 TRBV21-1 . . CASRKDGYRGEQFF TGTGCCAGCAGGAAAGACGGGTACAGGGGTGAGCAGTTCTTC
TRBJ1-1 TRBV4-1 . TRBD1 CASSQGWTGWYGNTEAFF TGCGCCAGCAGCCAAGGGTGGACAGGTTGGTATGGGAACACTGAAGCTTTCTTT
TRBJ2-7 TRBV4-1 . . CASSQDPTRQIYGEQYF TGCGCCAGCAGCCAAGATCCCACAAGGCAGATCTACGGGGAGCAGTACTTC
TRBJ2-7 TRBV5-6 . . CASSVDGYEQYF TGTGCCAGCAGCGTCGACGGGTACGAGCAGTACTTC
TRBJ2-1 TRBV10-2 . TRBD2 CASTTTSGTYNEQFF TGCGCCAGCACTACGACTAGCGGGACCTACAATGAGCAGTTCTTC
TRBJ1-2 TRBV11-2 . . CASSGRGRDESSGDYGYTF TGTGCCAGCAGCGGTAGGGGCAGAGATGAGAGTAGCGGCGACTATGGCTACACCTTC
TRBJ1-2 TRBV28 . . CASSWRTGGVGGYTF TGTGCCAGCAGTTGGAGAACCGGGGGGGTGGGGGGCTACACCTTC
TRBJ2-5 TRBV7-9 . TRBD1 CASSLRDRGYQETQYF TGTGCCAGCAGCCTCAGGGACAGGGGATACCAAGAGACCCAGTACTTC
TRBJ2-1 TRBV19 . . CASRGHNYNEQFF TGTGCCAGTAGGGGACACAACTACAATGAGCAGTTCTTC
TRBJ2-7 TRBV7-6 . TRBD1 CASSLRVGDSPTYEQYF TGTGCCAGCAGCCTAAGGGTGGGGGACAGTCCGACCTACGAGCAGTACTTC
TRBJ2-3 TRBV9 few . CASSAGTLILTDTQYF TGTGCCAGCAGTGCCGGGACCCTAATTCTCACAGATACGCAGTATTTT
TRBJ2-3 TRBV6-5 . . CASSYGVSTDTQYF TGTGCCAGCAGTTACGGAGTTAGCACAGATACGCAGTATTTT
TRBJ1-2 TRBV11-2 . TRBD1 CASSLGQGTGGYTF TGTGCCAGCAGCTTAGGACAGGGGACGGGAGGCTACACCTTC
TRBJ2-2 TRBV11-3 once TRBD2 CASRDGGGTGELFF TGTGCCAGCAGGGATGGCGGGGGCACCGGGGAGCTGTTTTTT
TRBJ1-6 TRBV19 . . CASKRSYNSPLHF TGTGCCAGTAAAAGGTCCTATAATTCACCCCTCCACTTT
TRBJ2-6 TRBV7-8 . . CASSLQPGTPSSGANVLTF TGTGCCAGCAGCCTCCAGCCCGGGACACCCAGCTCTGGGGCCAACGTCCTGACTTTC
TRBJ1-6 TRBV30 once . CAWSGEFTYNSPLHF TGTGCCTGGTCAGGGGAATTCACCTATAATTCACCCCTCCACTTT
TRBJ2-3 TRBV5-1 . . CASSLEVGRVDTQYF TGCGCCAGCAGCTTGGAGGTGGGCAGGGTTGATACGCAGTATTTT
TRBJ2-3 TRBV7-2 . TRBD2 CASSWAASGYTDTQYF TGTGCCAGCAGTTGGGCGGCTAGCGGTTACACAGATACGCAGTATTTT
TRBJ1-5 TRBV19 . . CASSIYAWGRPQHF TGTGCCAGTAGTATTTATGCGTGGGGGCGACCCCAGCATTTT